This T cell receptor (beta chain) was profiled in a study of metastatic and nonmetastatic thyroid tumors. Study background: For malignant and benign thyroid patients, tumor or nodule tissue and blood were the sources whose repertoires were compared. Study-wide results and limits: In blood and tumor, TCR beta diversity was reportedly significantly higher in malignant thyroid tumors than in benign nodules.

As processed by the authors: A distant-metastasis classifier for papillary thyroid cancer was built using CDR3 differences across clinicopathological groups. With MiXCR, TCRdb called clones anew from the PCR reads. Here the V and J calls rest on TCRdb's processing, not on the authors' analysis. The sample comprises under 25,000 clones, roughly 27% of which are singletons, and 2.5% to 3.5% rests with the top ten. Patients underwent thyroid surgery, and none had received any treatment before it. This clone was recorded many times. Its target is unknown. The receptor was derived from a male donor with papillary thyroid cancer or a benign thyroid nodule (not recorded which). Some clones in this sample may be carry-over from other donors' samples. Sequencing was done on a sample of blood.

CDR3 nucleotides: TGTGCCAGCAGTTACCGGGACTGGGCGTCCTACGAGCAGTACTTC. Its translation is CASSYRDWASYEQYF. The chain combines TRBV5-6 with TRBJ2-7; the D gene is possibly TRBD2 (6 bases). The CDR3 length is 15 residues. Trimming shortened V by 5 bases and J by 1 base, and 16 bases separated the two germline ends. CDR1 SGHDT and CDR2 YYEEEE come from the germline V gene.